The following is a T cell receptor beta chain sequence with its context. The entry originates in a study of Tregs in tolerant kidney transplant recipients. The method was immunoSEQ multiplex PCR; TCRdb's version includes in-frame clones alone and lacks a portion of them. The data show about 240,000 clones, roughly 84% seen once. The clonotype comes from a human donor in good health. The sample consisted of CD4+ T cells from blood.

The CDR3 loop is CASSLSRGLRMNTEAFF. CDR3 nucleotide sequence: TGTGCCAGCAGCTTATCTCGGGGGCTGAGGATGAACACTGAAGCTTTCTTT. The chain combines TRBV7-3 with TRBJ1-1, with D tentatively TRBD1 (6 bases). Germline CDR1 reads SGHTA; CDR2 reads FQGTGA. CDR3 size: 17 residues. The V and J ends lost 2 bases and 0 bases respectively, with 16 bases between them. Based on the CDR3 plus reference TRBV7-3 and TRBJ1-1, the full variable domain is GAGVSQTPSNKVTEKGKYVELRCDPISGHTALYWYRQSLGQGPEFLIYFQGTGAADDSGLPNDRFFAVRPEGSVSTLKIQRTERGDSAVYLCASSLSRGLRMNTEAFFGQGTRLTVV.